This paragraph reports one TCR beta chain. What it recognizes is unknown. A 5'RACE template-switching step, the method used to make TCR cDNA, added a universal primer site and UMIs. TCRdb recomputed calls from the 5' RACE reads with MiXCR, one row per CDR3 protein. The profile shows some 560,000 distinct CDR3 sequences, around 16% of them singletons. The entry originates in a study of T cells after yellow fever vaccination. Study-level points and caveats: Among all clonotypes, a small share was observed in both CD4 and CD8 compartments. In post-booster samples, most primary-vaccination clones reappeared (approximately 96% CD4, 70% to 90% CD8). When the response was secondary, it was weaker but reached its peak faster, day 5 versus 15.

Between the trimmed V and J ends, which lost 1 base and 8 bases, there was a span of 14 bases. The CDR3 extends over 14 amino acids. Germline assignment: CDR1 MNHEY and CDR2 SMNVEV (reference sequence). The V gene is TRBV27, the J gene TRBJ2-5; D is undetermined. The source of this sequence is a man aged 18 to 35 who received the YFV17D yellow fever vaccine. Material: PBMCs, obtained less than 6 days after the first yellow fever vaccination. The CDR3 reads CASSLYLPTDTQYF. CDR3 nucleotide sequence: TGTGCCAGCAGTTTATATCTCCCCACGGACACCCAGTACTTC.